In its sample, the clone carrying this T cell receptor beta chain was seen many times. Its antigen remains unidentified. Germline values: CDR1 MGHRA, CDR2 YSYEKL. This CDR3 contains 16 residues. After removal of 4 bases from V and 4 bases from J, the junction contained 9 bases not matched to a gene. Quantitative 5'-RACE was performed with molecular barcodes, and it yielded the TCR beta libraries. TCRdb reprocessed the 5' RACE reads with MiXCR, giving one entry per CDR3 protein. The data show hundreds of thousands of distinct CDR3 sequences, with 10% to 15% seen just once and more than 0.5% held by the top ten. The sample belongs to a study of CD8 T cells in ankylosing spondylitis. Overall study findings and caveats: Disease-linked clones were reportedly significantly enriched in matched ankylosing spondylitis synovial fluid. Typical of ankylosing spondylitis blood, it appeared, was a TCR beta motif of roughly eight highly homologous variants. Reactive arthritis synovial fluid and blood were previously reported to contain some motif variants.

What was sequenced was blood, either unsorted or a sorted T cell fraction (not recorded which). This chain joins TRBV4-1 and TRBJ2-3, with 9 bases that match TRBD1. The receptor was derived from a male donor with ankylosing spondylitis. In nucleotides, the CDR3 is TGCGCCAGCAGCCTCCGTGAGGGACAGGGCTCAGATACGCAGTATTTT. Its translation is CASSLREGQGSDTQYF.